A selection of T cell receptor beta chains follows, all from one sample in a study of cytomegalovirus exposure and HLA in healthy donors. The table came from immunoSEQ multiplex PCR; TCRdb's copy has only in-frame clones and leaves some out. The specimen's table records about 75,000 clones. What was sequenced was PBMCs. The receptors were gathered from a man aged 40-49 years in good health and CMV-seronegative. CDR3s include the opening cysteine and the closing phenylalanine or tryptophan. A D gene is named only where the DNA matches it firmly.

d_call,v_call,j_call,cdr3_aa,cdr3_nt
-,TRBV6-1,TRBJ2-4,CASRGDTFRNIQYF,TGTGCCAGCAGGGGGGACACCTTTCGGAACATTCAGTACTTC
-,TRBV11-2,TRBJ1-2,CASSLEKTMGGYTF,TGTGCCAGCAGCTTAGAAAAGACTATGGGAGGCTACACCTTC
-,TRBV9,TRBJ1-6,CASSERTGGSPLHF,TGTGCCAGCAGCGAGAGGACTGGAGGTTCACCCCTCCACTTT
-,TRBV19,TRBJ2-6,CASSIEELTSGANVLTF,TGTGCCAGTAGTATCGAGGAATTGACCTCTGGGGCCAACGTCCTGACTTTC
-,TRBV30,TRBJ2-2,CAWSPDSTGELFF,TGTGCCTGGAGCCCGGACTCGACCGGGGAGCTGTTTTTT
TRBD1,TRBV7-9,TRBJ1-2,CASSRIRDREVYGYTF,TGTGCCAGCAGCCGAATACGGGACAGGGAAGTATATGGCTACACCTTC
TRBD1,TRBV18,TRBJ1-6,CASSPGQGVSPLHF,TGTGCCAGCTCACCCGGACAGGGGGTTTCACCCCTCCACTTT
-,TRBV28,TRBJ1-6,CASSFTGRNSPLHF,TGTGCCAGCAGTTTTACAGGCAGAAATTCACCCCTCCACTTT
TRBD1,TRBV30,TRBJ2-6,CAWIRDRVSSGANVLTF,TGTGCCTGGATCCGGGACAGGGTGAGCTCTGGGGCCAACGTCCTGACTTTC
-,TRBV28,TRBJ1-5,CASGQFNQPQHF,TGTGCCAGCGGCCAATTTAATCAGCCCCAGCATTTT